A single sample is the source of the 18 T cell receptor beta chains below, sequenced in a study of cytomegalovirus exposure and HLA in healthy donors. Sequencing used immunoSEQ multiplex PCR; TCRdb keeps in-frame clones, though not all of them. The data hold roughly 120,000 clones, with roughly 90% observed a single time. Sequencing used PBMCs. All receptors derive from a woman in her twenties or thirties in good health and CMV-seropositive.

The rearrangement joins TRBV2 to TRBJ2-5, with 10 bases fitting TRBD2. Germline CDR1 reads SNHLY; CDR2 reads FYNNEI. The junction had 14 bases not matched to a gene; V was cut back by 11 bases and J by 5 bases. The CDR3 has 15 amino acids. The CDR3 region is CASAGPSGSGETQYF. DNA of the CDR3: TGTGCCTCAGCCGGGCCTAGCGGGAGCGGGGAGACCCAGTACTTC.

V usage is TRBV19 and J usage is TRBJ2-2; D ambiguous. CDR1 LNHDA and CDR2 SQIVND come from the germline V gene (reference sequence). V lost 1 base and J 6 bases, leaving 6 bases between the germline ends. The CDR3 spans 13 residues. CDR3 DNA: TGTGCCAGTAGTATAGTTCCGGCCGGGGAGCTGTTTTTT. Residues: CASSIVPAGELFF.

This chain links TRBV6-6 with TRBJ2-1, with D perhaps TRBD2 (5 bases). V dropped 1 base and J dropped 9 bases, with 7 bases sitting between them. The CDR3 is 12 residues long. CDR1 MNHNY and CDR2 SVGAGI come from the germline V gene (reference sequence). CDR3 DNA sequence: TGTGCCAGCAGTTACTTGGCGGGTGAGCAGTTCTTC. It translates to CASSYLAGEQFF.

This clone occurred once. The chain uses TRBV6-1 and TRBJ2-1, with 10 bases that match TRBD2. V dropped 4 bases and J dropped 5; count of bases not matched to a gene: 8. Looked up from germline, CDR1 is MNHNS and CDR2 is SASEGT. This CDR3 has 16 residues. Here the CDR3 DNA reads TGTGCCAGCAGTGTCGGGACTAGCGTGGTGGACAATGAGCAGTTCTTC. This encodes CASSVGTSVVDNEQFF.

This clone was seen only once. The J gene is TRBJ2-3, the V gene TRBV7-2; the D is unclear. This CDR3 comprises 13 residues. The V gene's germline CDR1 is SGHTA and CDR2 FQGNSA. Trimming removed 7 bases at V and 0 bases at J, with 8 bases between. The CDR3 nucleotides are TGTGCCAGCAAGCTACTTAGCACAGATACGCAGTATTTT. It yields the protein CASKLLSTDTQYF.

This chain connects TRBV14 to TRBJ2-3, with TRBD2 identical over 11 bases. The V gene's germline CDR1 is SGHDN and CDR2 FVKESK. The CDR3 spans 15 residues. The junction had 3 bases not matched to a gene; V was cut back by 4 bases and J by 3 bases. CDR3 loop: CASSLRLAGTDTQYF. The CDR3 bases are TGTGCCAGCAGCCTGAGACTAGCGGGAACAGATACGCAGTATTTT.

A single count supports this clone. This chain connects TRBV9 to TRBJ2-1, with a possible D match to TRBD2 (6 bases). CDR1 is SGDLS, CDR2 YYNGEE, per germline. V was pared by 3 bases and J by 4 bases, with 8 bases between. The CDR3 extends over 13 amino acids. The CDR3 DNA reads as TGTGCCAGCAGCGCTGGGGGGTACAATGAGCAGTTCTTC. Encoded protein: CASSAGGYNEQFF.

The chain combines TRBV4-3 with TRBJ2-1; weak D call: TRBD2 (5 bases). Germline V gives CDR1 LGHNA, CDR2 YSLEER. The CDR3 has 15 amino acids. The V gene lost 0 bases and the J gene lost 2 bases, with 8 bases spanning the gap. Here the CDR3 DNA reads TGCGCCAGCAGCCAAGATCGGGAACCCTACAATGAGCAGTTCTTC. Translated, it gives CASSQDREPYNEQFF.

This sequence joins TRBV5-1 and TRBJ2-4, with 13 bases aligning to TRBD2. V gave up 1 base and J gave up 0 bases; unmatched junction bases: 4. Germline CDR1 and CDR2: SGHRS and YFSETQ. The CDR3 contains 18 residues. The CDR3 spells CASSLTTSGGLAKNIQYF. CDR3 bases: TGCGCCAGCAGCTTGACGACTAGCGGGGGGCTAGCCAAAAACATTCAGTACTTC.

This sequence joins TRBV5-1 and TRBJ2-2; D possibly corresponds to TRBD2 (6 bases). This CDR3 spans 15 amino acids. Trimming stripped 6 bases from V and 3 bases from J, with 15 bases between. Germline CDR1 is SGHRS and CDR2 is YFSETQ. CDR3: CASIKAGGDTGELFF. The CDR3, as DNA: TGCGCCAGCATAAAGGCAGGAGGGGACACCGGGGAGCTGTTTTTT.

This clone was seen just once. The chain has TRBV5-1 and TRBJ2-7; D remains ambiguous. This CDR3 region has 13 residues. Germline V lookup: CDR1 SGHRS, CDR2 YFSETQ. V gave up 0 bases and J gave up 2 bases, with 6 bases separating them. CDR3 in amino acids: CASSLVPTYEQYF. The CDR3 coding sequence is TGCGCCAGCAGCTTGGTCCCTACCTACGAGCAGTACTTC.

The V gene is TRBV2, the J gene TRBJ1-3; D remains ambiguous. The V end lost 6 bases, the J end lost 0 bases, and 12 bases lay between the germline ends. Germline V gene data show CDR1 as SNHLY and CDR2 as FYNNEI. This CDR3 contains 15 residues. The CDR3 protein is CASSATNLSGNTIYF. The CDR3 DNA sequence: TGTGCCAGCAGCGCTACTAATCTCTCTGGAAACACCATATATTTT.

The chain combines TRBV11-2 with TRBJ2-5; D gene ambiguous. CDR3 length: 12 amino acids. The germline gives CDR1 SGHAT, CDR2 FQNNGV. V lost 5 bases and J lost 5, with 9 bases in between. CDR3 in amino acids: CASSPTGETQYF. CDR3 DNA: TGTGCCAGCAGCCCGACTGGTGAGACCCAGTACTTC.

V gene TRBV13 combines with J gene TRBJ2-6, with a tentative D call TRBD1 (5 bases). Germline V gene data show CDR1 as PRHDT and CDR2 as FYEKMQ (reference sequence). The CDR3 is 15 amino acids. V was cut by 5 bases and J by 4 bases, with 12 bases left in between. CDR3 sequence (DNA): TGTGCCAGCAGCCCCGTGGGGCACGGGGCCAACGTCCTGACTTTC. It codes for CASSPVGHGANVLTF.

The chain joins TRBV9 to TRBJ1-3; D is uncertain. The CDR3 totals 13 residues. CDR1 and CDR2 from the germline V gene are SGDLS and YYNGEE. V was cut by 0 bases and J by 4 bases, with 5 bases left in between. The CDR3: CASSVEQGNTIYF. In DNA, the CDR3 is TGTGCCAGCAGCGTAGAACAGGGAAACACCATATATTTT.

This sequence joins TRBV5-4 and TRBJ2-6; D gene uncertain. V was shortened by 4 bases and J by 0 bases, with 8 bases between the two germline ends. The CDR3 loop spans 15 amino acids. Germline V gene sequence: CDR1 SGHNT, CDR2 YYREEE (reference sequence). In DNA form, the CDR3 reads TGTGCCAGCAGCGGAGACCACTCTGGGGCCAACGTCCTGACTTTC. This translates into CASSGDHSGANVLTF.

V is TRBV6-5 and J is TRBJ2-7; D is possibly TRBD1 (6 bases). There are 15 residues in the CDR3. Trimming pared 2 bases from V and 3 bases from J, leaving 14 bases between. The germline V gene has CDR1 MNHEY and CDR2 SVGAGI. The CDR3 nucleotides are TGTGCCAGCAGTTACGGCTTCAGGGGTAACTACGAGCAGTACTTC. This sequence encodes CASSYGFRGNYEQYF.

The chain has TRBV6-1 and TRBJ2-3; possibly TRBD1 for D (6 bases). Trimming removed 6 bases at V and 5 bases at J, with 18 bases between. Germline V gives CDR1 MNHNS, CDR2 SASEGT. The CDR3 length is 15 residues. DNA of the CDR3: TGTGCCAGCAGCCTCCCCCGGCTAGGGGGAGATACGCAGTATTTT. It translates to CASSLPRLGGDTQYF.